The rows below give T cell receptor beta chains drawn from one sample of a study of blood T cell repertoires in COVID-19. Clones were sequenced by immunoSEQ multiplex PCR, and TCRdb holds only the in-frame ones, with some missing. The sample includes approximately 670,000 clones, over 80% seen only once; the top ten take roughly 0.25%. The material sequenced was peripheral blood. These receptors were collected from a woman aged 18-35 years with acute or convalescent COVID-19. CDR3s include the opening cysteine and the closing phenylalanine or tryptophan. A D gene is named only where the DNA matches it firmly. Clone size appears in some rows only: once, few, many, or a class for an expanded clone.

TRBV9	.	TRBD2	TRBJ2-5	TGTGCCAGCAGCCCCGGGACTAGCGGGGGGGCGGCCCAGTACTTC	CASSPGTSGGAAQYF
TRBV4-1	few	TRBD1	TRBJ1-1	TGCGCCAGCAGAAAAACGTCACAGGGGTGGGACACTGAAGCTTTCTTT	CASRKTSQGWDTEAFF
TRBV27	.	.	TRBJ2-1	TGTGCCAGCAGTTTACCCGGGGTATCCTACAATGAGCAGTTCTTC	CASSLPGVSYNEQFF
TRBV5-1	once	.	TRBJ1-3	TGCGCCAGCAGCTTGGACAGGTCTGGAAACACCATATATTTT	CASSLDRSGNTIYF
TRBV5-1	.	.	TRBJ2-3	TGCGCCAGCAGCTCCGGGACTAGCACAGATACGCAGTATTTT	CASSSGTSTDTQYF
TRBV18	.	TRBD1	TRBJ1-1	TGTGCCAGCTCACCTCTCAGGGGGGAAAACACTGAAGCTTTCTTT	CASSPLRGENTEAFF
TRBV14	.	.	TRBJ1-2	TGTGCCAGCAGCCAAGGGCCTAACTATGGCTACACCTTC	CASSQGPNYGYTF
TRBV5-6	.	.	TRBJ1-6	TGTGCCAGCAGCGCGATCAGGAATTCACCCCTCCACTTT	CASSAIRNSPLHF
TRBV6-6	.	TRBD1	TRBJ1-5	TGTGCCAGCAGTCCGACGGACAGGGGGCGCGATCAGCCCCAGCATTTT	CASSPTDRGRDQPQHF
TRBV7-2	.	TRBD2	TRBJ2-3	TGTGCCAGCAGCTTAAAAGTAGGGAGGGAGAATACGCAGTATTTT	CASSLKVGRENTQYF
TRBV19	.	.	TRBJ2-7	TGTGCCAGTAGTAGAGGGCAAAGCTCCTACGAGCAGTACTTC	CASSRGQSSYEQYF
TRBV15	once	TRBD1	TRBJ1-2	TGTGCCACCAGCAGACCGGGACAGGGGGCGGGCTATGGCTACACCTTC	CATSRPGQGAGYGYTF
TRBV4-3	.	.	TRBJ2-6	TGCGCCAGCAGCCAAGATCCGGCGGAGGCCGCCATCTCTGGGGCCAACGTCCTGACTTTC	CASSQDPAEAAISGANVLTF
TRBV19	.	.	TRBJ1-1	TGTGCCAGCCCCTCGGTACAAGCTTTCTTT	CASPSVQAFF
TRBV9	.	.	TRBJ2-5	TGTGCCAGCAGCGGTCGGGACTCCCAAGAGACCCAGTACTTC	CASSGRDSQETQYF
TRBV19	.	.	TRBJ1-3	TGTGCCACAAGACAGACCTCTGGAAACACCATATATTTT	CATRQTSGNTIYF
TRBV7-2	.	.	TRBJ2-7	TGTGCCAGCAGCTTAGGAAGCGGTCCTTTCTTCGAGCAGTACTTC	CASSLGSGPFFEQYF
TRBV7-9	once	.	TRBJ1-1	TGTGCCAGCAGTATCACAGTGGAAGCTTTCTTT	CASSITVEAFF
TRBV6-5	.	TRBD1	TRBJ1-2	TGTGCCAGCAGTAGGGACAGGGACGGACCGGGCTACACCTTC	CASSRDRDGPGYTF
TRBV5-5	.	TRBD1	TRBJ1-1	TGTGCCAGCAGCCTGACAGGGGAAGAAATGAACACTGAAGCTTTCTTT	CASSLTGEEMNTEAFF
TRBV6-5	.	TRBD1	TRBJ1-2	TGTGCCAGCAGTCTGTCGACAGGGAAAGATGGCTACACCTTC	CASSLSTGKDGYTF
TRBV19	.	.	TRBJ1-1	TGTGCCAGTAGTCTATCAGGGGTTGGGAATGCGAACACTGAAGCTTTCTTT	CASSLSGVGNANTEAFF
TRBV10-3	.	TRBD2	TRBJ2-7	TGTGCCATCAGTAGGACTAGCGGGGGCTACGAGCAGTACTTC	CAISRTSGGYEQYF
TRBV29-1	.	TRBD1	TRBJ1-1	TGCAGCGTCGCGAACAGGGGTTTGGGTACTGAAGCTTTCTTT	CSVANRGLGTEAFF
TRBV7-2	once	TRBD1	TRBJ2-7	TGTGCCAGCAGCTACTATCGGGGACAGGGGGCCCCCTCGTACGAGCAGTACTTC	CASSYYRGQGAPSYEQYF
TRBV6-5	.	.	TRBJ1-1	TGTGCCAGCAGTTATTGGGGGGGGGCTTTCTTT	CASSYWGGAFF
TRBV7-2	.	TRBD1	TRBJ2-7	TGTGCCAGCAGCTGGGGACAGGGTGAAACCTACGAGCAGTACTTC	CASSWGQGETYEQYF
TRBV4-1	.	.	TRBJ1-5	TGCGCCAGCAGCCAAACAGGGAGTGATCGTCAGCCCCAGCATTTT	CASSQTGSDRQPQHF
TRBV5-1	.	.	TRBJ2-5	TGCGCCAGCAGCTTGGGTAACTCCCAGTACTTC	CASSLGNSQYF
TRBV21-1	once	.	TRBJ1-5	TGTGCCAGAGGAAGGGGGCCGGAGCCCCAGCATTTT	CARGRGPEPQHF
TRBV3-1/TRBV3-2	few	TRBD1	TRBJ1-3	TGTGCCAGCAGTTCCACAGGGGCGGGAAACACCATATATTTT	CASSSTGAGNTIYF
TRBV4-1	.	TRBD2	TRBJ2-5	TGCGCCAGCAGCCAAGATACGGGACTAGCGGGGGCCAAAGAGACCCAGTACTTC	CASSQDTGLAGAKETQYF
TRBV11-2	few	TRBD1	TRBJ1-6	TGTGCCAGCAGCTTAGGAGGGGACAGTAATTCACCCCTCCACTTT	CASSLGGDSNSPLHF
TRBV5-6	.	.	TRBJ1-4	TGTGCCAGCAGCTTGGTCCAGGGAACTCCCGGGGGAAAACTGTTTTTT	CASSLVQGTPGGKLFF
TRBV2	.	.	TRBJ1-5	TGTGCCAGCAGCGAAGAAGGGGATAGCAATCAGCCCCAGCATTTT	CASSEEGDSNQPQHF
TRBV3-1/TRBV3-2	.	.	TRBJ2-6	TGTGCCAGCAGCCAAGTTGCCCGGAGGCTCTCTGGGGCCAACGTCCTGACTTTC	CASSQVARRLSGANVLTF
TRBV27	.	.	TRBJ1-5	TGTGCCAGCAGTCATGGGGGGGCGGGTAGTCAGCCCCAGCATTTT	CASSHGGAGSQPQHF
TRBV4-1	.	TRBD2	TRBJ2-1	TGCGCCAGCAAGGGGGGCGGGGGGAGCTCCTACAATGAGCAGTTCTTC	CASKGGGGSSYNEQFF
TRBV9	.	TRBD1	TRBJ1-6	TGTGCCAGCAGCGCACAGGGGGCGTCGAATTCACCCCTCCACTTT	CASSAQGASNSPLHF
TRBV6-6	.	.	TRBJ2-3	TGTGCCAGCACCCCGACATCCGCGCCAGATACGCAGTATTTT	CASTPTSAPDTQYF
TRBV3-1/TRBV3-2	.	TRBD2	TRBJ2-7	TGTGCCAGCAGCCCATCGCGGGGGGCCTACGAGCAGTACTTC	CASSPSRGAYEQYF
TRBV24-1	.	TRBD1	TRBJ1-1	TGTGCCACCAGTGAACCCGACAGGGGCCTTCTTTTTACAGGAGCTTTCTTT	CATSEPDRGLLFTGAFF
TRBV27	.	.	TRBJ1-2	TGTGCCAGCAGTTTTAGGGGCCTCTATGGCTACACCTTC	CASSFRGLYGYTF
TRBV13	.	TRBD1	TRBJ1-6	TGTGCCAGCAGCTTAGAGACAGGGGGGAATTCACCCCTCCACTTT	CASSLETGGNSPLHF
TRBV2	once	TRBD1	TRBJ1-2	TGTGCCAGCAGTGAAGCGCGGGGACAGGGACACTATGGCTACACCTTC	CASSEARGQGHYGYTF
TRBV24-1	.	.	TRBJ1-2	TGTGCCACCAGTGATTCGGACGGGAGCTATGGCTACACCTTC	CATSDSDGSYGYTF
TRBV6-4	.	TRBD2	TRBJ2-1	TGTGCCAGCAGTGAGAAGGAAGCGGGGGGATACAATGAGCAGTTCTTC	CASSEKEAGGYNEQFF
TRBV5-8	.	.	TRBJ1-5	TGTGCCAGCAGCCCTGACAGTTATCAGCCCCAGCATTTT	CASSPDSYQPQHF
TRBV6-1	.	.	TRBJ2-7	TGTGCCAGCAGTGAACCACTACGATCCTACGAGCAGTACTTC	CASSEPLRSYEQYF
TRBV6-5	.	.	TRBJ2-7	TGTGCCAGCAGTTACTCGCCGCGGAGCTACGAGCAGTACTTC	CASSYSPRSYEQYF
TRBV19	.	TRBD1	TRBJ1-2	TGTGCCAGTAGTATCGAGGACAGGGTAGCTAACTATGGCTACACCTTC	CASSIEDRVANYGYTF
TRBV6-5	.	TRBD1	TRBJ1-1	TGTGCCAGCAGTCCGGGACAGGGAGCTTTCTTT	CASSPGQGAFF